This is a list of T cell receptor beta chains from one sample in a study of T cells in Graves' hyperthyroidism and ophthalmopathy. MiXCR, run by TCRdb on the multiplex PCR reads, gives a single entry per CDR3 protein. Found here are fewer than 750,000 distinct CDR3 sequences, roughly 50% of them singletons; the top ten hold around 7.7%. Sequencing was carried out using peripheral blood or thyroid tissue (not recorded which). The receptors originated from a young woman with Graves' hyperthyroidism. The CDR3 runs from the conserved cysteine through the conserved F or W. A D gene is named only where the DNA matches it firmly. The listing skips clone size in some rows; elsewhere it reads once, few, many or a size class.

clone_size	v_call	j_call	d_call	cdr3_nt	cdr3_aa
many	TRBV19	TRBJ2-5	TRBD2	TGTGCCAGTAGAAGGCTAGCGGGGGTTCAAGAGACCCAGTACTTC	CASRRLAGVQETQYF
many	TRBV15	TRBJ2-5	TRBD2	TGTGCCACCAGCAGAGTGGGCGACGGGAGGGCCGGCGGGACCCAGTACTTC	CATSRVGDGRAGGTQYF
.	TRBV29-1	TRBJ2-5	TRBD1	TGCAGCGTGGTCAGGACAGGGCTGCGGGAGACCCAGTACTTC	CSVVRTGLRETQYF
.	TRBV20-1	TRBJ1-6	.	TGCAGTGCCGGGACTCACAGCTCTAATTCACCCCTCCACTTT	CSAGTHSSNSPLHF
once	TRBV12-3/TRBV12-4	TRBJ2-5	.	TGTGCCAGCAGCTCGGCGCAAGAGACCCAGTACTTC	CASSSAQETQYF
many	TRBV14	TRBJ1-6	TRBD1	TGTGCCAGCAGCCAAGAGTACGAGACAGGGAAGGGTTATTCACCCCTCCACTTT	CASSQEYETGKGYSPLHF
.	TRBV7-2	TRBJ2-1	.	TGTGCCAGCAGCCAAGCGTCAGGGTTCGATGAGCAGTTCTTC	CASSQASGFDEQFF
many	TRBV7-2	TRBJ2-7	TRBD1	TGTGCCAGCAGCTCGCGGACAGGGAATAACGAGCAGTACTTC	CASSSRTGNNEQYF
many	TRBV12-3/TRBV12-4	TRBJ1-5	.	TGTGCCAGCAGTTTACAGCCCAATCAGCCCCAGCATTTT	CASSLQPNQPQHF
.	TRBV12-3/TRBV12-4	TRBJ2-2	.	TGTGCCAGCAGTGAATATGGAACAGGAGAGATCGCCGGGGAGCTGTTTTTT	CASSEYGTGEIAGELFF
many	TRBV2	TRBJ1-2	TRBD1	TGTGCCAGCAGAGACATCACCGGGACAGGGAGCGGCTACACCTTC	CASRDITGTGSGYTF
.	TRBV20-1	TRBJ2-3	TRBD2	TGCAGTGCTGTAGCTAGCGGAGATACGCAGTATTTT	CSAVASGDTQYF
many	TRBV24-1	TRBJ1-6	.	TGTGCCACCAGTGAAGGATCGTACACACCCCTCCACTTT	CATSEGSYTPLHF
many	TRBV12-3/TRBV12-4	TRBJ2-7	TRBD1	TGTGCCAGCAGGGGGACAGGGGGAGATTACGAGCAGTACTTC	CASRGTGGDYEQYF
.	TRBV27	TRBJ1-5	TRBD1	TGTGCCAGCAGCCGGGGGACAGGGTTTACCAATCAGCCCCAGCATTTT	CASSRGTGFTNQPQHF
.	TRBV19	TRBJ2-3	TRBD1	TGTGCCAGTAGTCCCCTAGGGGGCGCCACAGATACGCAGTATTTT	CASSPLGGATDTQYF
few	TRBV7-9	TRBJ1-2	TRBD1	TGTGCCAGCAGCCCGTCAGCGACAGGGGAACGAGGCTACACCTTC	CASSPSATGERGYTF
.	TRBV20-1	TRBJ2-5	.	TGCAGTGCTAGCAGGACCCAGTACTTC	CSASRTQYF
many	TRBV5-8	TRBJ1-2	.	TGTGCCAGCAGCTTTGAGGGTGGCTATGGCTACACCTTC	CASSFEGGYGYTF
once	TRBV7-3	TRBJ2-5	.	TGTGCCAGCAGCTCCCTAGCGTATGGGGAGACCCAGTACTTC	CASSSLAYGETQYF
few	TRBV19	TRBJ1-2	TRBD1	TGTGCCAGTAGTATAGGACAGGGGATCTATGGCTACACCTTC	CASSIGQGIYGYTF
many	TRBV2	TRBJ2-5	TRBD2	TGTGCCAGCACTTCCGTAGCGGGAGTGGAAGAGACCCAGTACTTC	CASTSVAGVEETQYF
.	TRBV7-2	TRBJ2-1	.	TGTGCCAGCAGCTTAGGTTCGAGCGCGAGCTCCTACAATGAGCAGTTCTTC	CASSLGSSASSYNEQFF